This T cell receptor beta chain is from a study of cytomegalovirus exposure and HLA in healthy donors. General study findings and limits: TCR beta sequences numbering roughly 18,000 were associated with HLA alleles at 0.05 false discovery rate in a later analysis. TRBV6-2, TRBV6-3 and some other V segments were unresolvable in 87-base-pair reads.

Primers: 60 Vbeta forward and 13 Jbeta reverse. Produced via immunoSEQ multiplex PCR; TCRdb's table is partial and in-frame only. The table includes around 140,000 clones, 75% to 85% detected once. Germline V gene lookup returns CDR1 SGDLS and CDR2 YYNGEE. Trimming shortened V by 4 bases and J by 0 bases, and 14 bases separated the two germline ends. The CDR3 loop spans 16 amino acids. A word on this clone: Antigen: not known.

Sequencing input: PBMCs. The chain joins TRBV9 to TRBJ1-3; D uncertain. This clonotype was sampled from a woman between 18 and 30 years old in good health and CMV-seropositive. The CDR3 loop is CASSLEAGVSGNTIYF. DNA of the CDR3: TGTGCCAGCAGCCTCGAAGCTGGAGTCTCTGGAAACACCATATATTTT. Variable domain in full (rest from reference TRBV9 and TRBJ1-3): DSGVTQTPKHLITATGQRVTLRCSPRSGDLSVYWYQQSLDQGLQFLIQYYNGEERAKGNILERFSAQQFPDLHSELNLSSLELGDSALYFCASSLEAGVSGNTIYFGEGSWLTVV.